A selection of T cell receptor beta chains follows, all from one sample in a study of identical twins. TCRdb fed the 5' RACE reads into MiXCR, producing one record per CDR3 protein. This sample has 400,000 to 550,000 distinct CDR3 sequences, with roughly an eighth found just once. The same sample was also studied in work on yellow fever vaccine responses in identical twins.

Sequencing was carried out using CD4+ T cells sorted from blood. The receptor set was obtained from a woman aged 18-35 years in good health. Each CDR3 is given with its conserved first and last residue. The D gene is left open where the match is weak. Rows may omit the clone size; those that give it use once, few, many or a size class.

clone size: .; V gene: TRBV5-1; D gene: TRBD2; J gene: TRBJ2-3; CDR3 protein: CASSPEGTSGRNTQYF; CDR3 DNA: TGCGCCAGCAGCCCCGAGGGGACTAGCGGGAGGAATACGCAGTATTTT
clone size: many; V gene: TRBV7-2; D gene: .; J gene: TRBJ1-1; CDR3 protein: CASSLSVGTEAFF; CDR3 DNA: TGTGCCAGCAGCTTAAGTGTTGGCACTGAAGCTTTCTTT
clone size: .; V gene: TRBV6-2/TRBV6-3; D gene: .; J gene: TRBJ2-2; CDR3 protein: CASSGRQGSFGELFF; CDR3 DNA: TGTGCCAGCAGCGGCAGGCAGGGCAGTTTCGGGGAGCTGTTTTTT
clone size: once; V gene: TRBV11-2; D gene: .; J gene: TRBJ2-5; CDR3 protein: CASSSSLFPPEETQYF; CDR3 DNA: TGTGCCAGCAGCTCCTCGCTCTTTCCCCCGGAGGAGACCCAGTACTTC
clone size: few; V gene: TRBV7-9; D gene: TRBD1; J gene: TRBJ1-4; CDR3 protein: CASSSSGGGNSKLFF; CDR3 DNA: TGTGCCAGCAGCTCCTCAGGGGGGGGAAATTCAAAACTGTTTTTT
clone size: .; V gene: TRBV2; D gene: .; J gene: TRBJ2-7; CDR3 protein: CASIQTLAGQYF; CDR3 DNA: TGTGCCAGCATCCAAACCCTGGCAGGGCAGTACTTC
clone size: .; V gene: TRBV9; D gene: TRBD2; J gene: TRBJ2-1; CDR3 protein: CASSVGTSGPPRVGEQFF; CDR3 DNA: TGTGCCAGCAGCGTAGGGACTAGCGGACCCCCTCGTGTAGGTGAGCAGTTCTTC
clone size: few; V gene: TRBV20-1; D gene: .; J gene: TRBJ2-5; CDR3 protein: CSARDTLVAQETQYF; CDR3 DNA: TGCAGTGCTAGAGACACACTAGTGGCCCAAGAGACCCAGTACTTC
clone size: .; V gene: TRBV28; D gene: TRBD1; J gene: TRBJ2-1; CDR3 protein: CASRTLLGQGAIGNEQFF; CDR3 DNA: TGTGCCAGCAGAACCCTACTCGGACAGGGGGCGATAGGAAATGAGCAGTTCTTC
clone size: few; V gene: TRBV30; D gene: .; J gene: TRBJ1-6; CDR3 protein: CAWSVIKGWGSPLHF; CDR3 DNA: TGTGCCTGGAGTGTCATCAAGGGTTGGGGCTCACCCCTCCACTTT